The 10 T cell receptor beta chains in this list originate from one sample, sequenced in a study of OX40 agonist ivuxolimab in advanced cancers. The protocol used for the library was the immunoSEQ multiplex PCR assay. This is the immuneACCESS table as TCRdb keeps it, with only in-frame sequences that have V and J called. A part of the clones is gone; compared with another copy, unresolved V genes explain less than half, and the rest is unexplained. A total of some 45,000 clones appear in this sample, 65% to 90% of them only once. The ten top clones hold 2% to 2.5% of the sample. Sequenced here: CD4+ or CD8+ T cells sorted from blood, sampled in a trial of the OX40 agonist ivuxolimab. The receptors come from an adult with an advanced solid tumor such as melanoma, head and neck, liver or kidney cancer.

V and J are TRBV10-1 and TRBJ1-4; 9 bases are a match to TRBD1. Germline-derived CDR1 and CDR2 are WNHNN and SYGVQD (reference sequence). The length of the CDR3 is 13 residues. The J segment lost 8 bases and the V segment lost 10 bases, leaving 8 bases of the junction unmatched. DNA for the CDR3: TGCGCCACCTCCCGGGACAGGGACGAAAAACTGTTTTTT. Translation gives CATSRDRDEKLFF.

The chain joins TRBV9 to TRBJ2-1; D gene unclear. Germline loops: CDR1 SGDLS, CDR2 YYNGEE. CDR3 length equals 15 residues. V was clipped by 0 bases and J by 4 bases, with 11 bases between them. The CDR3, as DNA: TGTGCCAGCAGCGTAGAACCACTTTCTTACAATGAGCAGTTCTTC. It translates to CASSVEPLSYNEQFF.

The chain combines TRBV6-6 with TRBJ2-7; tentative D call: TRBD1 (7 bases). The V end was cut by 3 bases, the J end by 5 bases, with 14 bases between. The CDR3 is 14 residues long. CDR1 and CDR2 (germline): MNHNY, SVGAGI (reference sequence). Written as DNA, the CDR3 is TGTGCCAGCAGTTATGGAGGCAGGGGGGACGAGCAGTACTTC. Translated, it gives CASSYGGRGDEQYF.

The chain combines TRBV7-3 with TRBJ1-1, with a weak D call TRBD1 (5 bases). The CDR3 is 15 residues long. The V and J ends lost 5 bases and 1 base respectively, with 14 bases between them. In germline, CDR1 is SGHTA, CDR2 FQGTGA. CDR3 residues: CASSPRIGGNTEAFF. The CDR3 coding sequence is TGTGCCAGCAGCCCGAGGATCGGGGGGAACACTGAAGCTTTCTTT.

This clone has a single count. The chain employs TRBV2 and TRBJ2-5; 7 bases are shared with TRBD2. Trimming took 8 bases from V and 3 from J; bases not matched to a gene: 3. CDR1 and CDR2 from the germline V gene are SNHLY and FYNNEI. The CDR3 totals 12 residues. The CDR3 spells CASGRGKETQYF. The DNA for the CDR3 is TGTGCCAGCGGGCGGGGGAAAGAGACCCAGTACTTC.

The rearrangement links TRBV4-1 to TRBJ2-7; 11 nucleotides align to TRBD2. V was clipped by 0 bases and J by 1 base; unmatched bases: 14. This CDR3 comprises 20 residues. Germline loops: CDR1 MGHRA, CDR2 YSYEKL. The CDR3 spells CASSQDTLAGGRLWSYEQYF. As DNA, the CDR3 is TGCGCCAGCAGCCAAGATACCCTAGCGGGAGGCCGTTTGTGGTCCTACGAGCAGTACTTC.

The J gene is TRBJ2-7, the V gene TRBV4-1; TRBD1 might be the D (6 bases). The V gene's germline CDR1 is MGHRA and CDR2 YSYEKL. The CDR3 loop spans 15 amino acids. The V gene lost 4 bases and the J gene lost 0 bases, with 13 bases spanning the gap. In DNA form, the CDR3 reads TGCGCCAGCAGCCCATCCGGGACAAGCTCCTACGAGCAGTACTTC. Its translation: CASSPSGTSSYEQYF.

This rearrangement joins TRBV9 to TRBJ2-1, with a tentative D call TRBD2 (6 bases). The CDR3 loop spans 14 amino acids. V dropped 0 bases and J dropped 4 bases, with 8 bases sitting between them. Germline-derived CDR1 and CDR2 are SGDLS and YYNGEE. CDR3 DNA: TGTGCCAGCAGCGTAGCGGAGGGTTACAATGAGCAGTTCTTC. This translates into CASSVAEGYNEQFF.

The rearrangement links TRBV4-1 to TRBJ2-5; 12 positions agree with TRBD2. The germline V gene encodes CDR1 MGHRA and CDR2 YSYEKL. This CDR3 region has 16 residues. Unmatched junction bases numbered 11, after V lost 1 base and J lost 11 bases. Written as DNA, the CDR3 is TGCGCCAGCAGCCAAGTCTCTAGCGGGGGGGCTCGGGAGCAGTACTTC. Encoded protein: CASSQVSSGGAREQYF.

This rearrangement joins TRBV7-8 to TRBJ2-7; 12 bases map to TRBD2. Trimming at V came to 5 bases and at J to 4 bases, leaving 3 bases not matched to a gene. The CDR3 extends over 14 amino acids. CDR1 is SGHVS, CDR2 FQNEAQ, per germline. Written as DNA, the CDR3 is TGTGCCAGCAGCCCGGGACTAGCGGGTTACGAGCAGTACTTC. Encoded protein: CASSPGLAGYEQYF.